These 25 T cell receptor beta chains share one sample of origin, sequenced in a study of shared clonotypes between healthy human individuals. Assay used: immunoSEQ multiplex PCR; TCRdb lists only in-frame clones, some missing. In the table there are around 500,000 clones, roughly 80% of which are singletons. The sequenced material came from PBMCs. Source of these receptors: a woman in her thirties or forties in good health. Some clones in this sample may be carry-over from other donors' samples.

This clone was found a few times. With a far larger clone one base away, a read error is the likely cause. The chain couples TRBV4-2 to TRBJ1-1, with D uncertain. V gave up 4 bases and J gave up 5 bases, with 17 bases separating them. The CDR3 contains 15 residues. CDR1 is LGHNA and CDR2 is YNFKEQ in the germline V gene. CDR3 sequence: CASSLDRAVLTEAFF. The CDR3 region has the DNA TGTGCCAGCAGCCTAGATCGGGCAGTGTTAACTGAAGCTTTCTTT.

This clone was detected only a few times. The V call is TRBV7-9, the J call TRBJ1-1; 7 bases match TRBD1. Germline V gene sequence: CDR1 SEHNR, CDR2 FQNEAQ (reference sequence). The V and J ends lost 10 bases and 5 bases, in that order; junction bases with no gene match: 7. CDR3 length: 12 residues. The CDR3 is CATRGRGTEAFF. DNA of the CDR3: TGTGCCACTAGGGGGCGCGGGACTGAAGCTTTCTTT.

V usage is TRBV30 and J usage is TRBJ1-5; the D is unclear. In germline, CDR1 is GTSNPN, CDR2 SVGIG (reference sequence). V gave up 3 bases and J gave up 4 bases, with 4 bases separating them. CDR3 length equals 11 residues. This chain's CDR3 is CAWSANQPQHF. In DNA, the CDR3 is TGTGCCTGGAGCGCTAATCAGCCCCAGCATTTT.

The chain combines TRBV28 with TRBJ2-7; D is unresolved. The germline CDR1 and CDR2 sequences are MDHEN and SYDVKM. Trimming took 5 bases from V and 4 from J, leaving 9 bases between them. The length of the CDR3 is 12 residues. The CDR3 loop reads CASSTLGYEQYF. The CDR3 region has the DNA TGTGCCAGCAGTACGCTGGGGTACGAGCAGTACTTC.

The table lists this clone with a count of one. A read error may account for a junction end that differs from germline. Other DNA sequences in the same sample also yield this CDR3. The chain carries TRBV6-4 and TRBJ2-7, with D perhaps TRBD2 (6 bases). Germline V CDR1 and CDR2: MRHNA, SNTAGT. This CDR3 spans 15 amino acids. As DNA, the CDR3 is TGTGCCAGCAGTGCTGTATTAGCGGTAGTTGACGAGCAGTATTTC. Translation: CASSAVLAVVDEQYF.

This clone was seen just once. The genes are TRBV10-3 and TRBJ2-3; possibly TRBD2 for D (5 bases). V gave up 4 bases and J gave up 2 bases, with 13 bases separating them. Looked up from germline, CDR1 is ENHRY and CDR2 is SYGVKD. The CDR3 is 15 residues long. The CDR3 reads CAISVGSVSTDTQYF. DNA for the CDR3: TGTGCCATCAGTGTAGGGAGTGTTTCCACAGATACGCAGTATTTT.

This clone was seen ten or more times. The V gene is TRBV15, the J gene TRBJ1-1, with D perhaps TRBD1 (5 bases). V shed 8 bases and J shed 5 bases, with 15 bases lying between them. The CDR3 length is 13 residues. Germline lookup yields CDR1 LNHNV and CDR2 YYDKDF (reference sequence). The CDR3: CATGAWGVTEAFF. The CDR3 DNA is TGTGCCACCGGCGCATGGGGGGTAACTGAAGCTTTCTTT.

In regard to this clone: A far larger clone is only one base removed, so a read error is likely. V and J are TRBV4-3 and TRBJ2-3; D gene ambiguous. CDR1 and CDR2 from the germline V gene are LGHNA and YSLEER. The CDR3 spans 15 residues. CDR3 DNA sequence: TGCGCCCGCAGCCAAGATAGGCTGGGTGCAGATACGCAGTATTTT. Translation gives CARSQDRLGADTQYF.

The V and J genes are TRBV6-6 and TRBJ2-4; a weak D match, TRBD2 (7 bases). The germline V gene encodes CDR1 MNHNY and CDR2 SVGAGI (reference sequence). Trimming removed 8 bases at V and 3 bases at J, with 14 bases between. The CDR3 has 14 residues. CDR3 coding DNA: TGTGCCAGCGCAATAGGGGGGGACAAAAACATTCAGTACTTC. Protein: CASAIGGDKNIQYF.

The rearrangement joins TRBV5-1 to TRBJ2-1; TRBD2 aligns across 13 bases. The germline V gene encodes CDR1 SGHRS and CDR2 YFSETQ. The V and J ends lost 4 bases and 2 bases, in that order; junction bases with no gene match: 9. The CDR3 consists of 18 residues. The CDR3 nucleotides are TGCGCCAGCAGCGGGGGACTAGCGGGAAGTGGCACCTACAATGAGCAGTTCTTC. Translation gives CASSGGLAGSGTYNEQFF.

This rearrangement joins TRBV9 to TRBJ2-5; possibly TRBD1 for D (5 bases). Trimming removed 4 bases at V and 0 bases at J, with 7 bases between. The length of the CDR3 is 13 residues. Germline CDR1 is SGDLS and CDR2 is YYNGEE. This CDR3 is CASSPGNQETQYF. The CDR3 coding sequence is TGTGCCAGCAGCCCAGGGAACCAAGAGACCCAGTACTTC.

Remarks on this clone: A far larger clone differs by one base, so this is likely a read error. The CDR3 region has the DNA TGTGCCTGGAGTGGGGAAAGGCTGGCCACCGAGCAGTACTTC. Residues: CAWSGERLATEQYF. The V and J genes are TRBV30 and TRBJ2-7; no clear D. The V and J ends lost 1 base and 6 bases respectively, with 16 bases between them. The CDR3 extends over 14 amino acids. Germline V CDR1 and CDR2: GTSNPN, SVGIG (reference sequence).

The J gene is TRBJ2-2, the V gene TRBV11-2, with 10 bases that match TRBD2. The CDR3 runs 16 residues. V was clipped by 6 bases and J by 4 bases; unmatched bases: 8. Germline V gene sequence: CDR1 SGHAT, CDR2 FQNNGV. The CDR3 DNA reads TGTGCCAGCAGGGATTGGACTAGCGGAACCACCGGGGAGCTGTTTTTT. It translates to CASRDWTSGTTGELFF.

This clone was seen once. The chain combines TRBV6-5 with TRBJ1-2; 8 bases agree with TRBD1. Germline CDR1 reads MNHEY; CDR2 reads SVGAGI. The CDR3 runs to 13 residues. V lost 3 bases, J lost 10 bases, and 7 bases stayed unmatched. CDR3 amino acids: CASSYVTGGIYTF. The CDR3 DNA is TGTGCCAGCAGTTATGTAACAGGGGGTATCTACACCTTC.

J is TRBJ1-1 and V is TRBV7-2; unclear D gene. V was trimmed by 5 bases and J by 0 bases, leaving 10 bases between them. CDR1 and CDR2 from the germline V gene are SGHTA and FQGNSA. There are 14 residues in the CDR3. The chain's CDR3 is CASSRLGVNTEAFF. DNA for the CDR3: TGTGCCAGCAGCCGACTTGGGGTGAACACTGAAGCTTTCTTT. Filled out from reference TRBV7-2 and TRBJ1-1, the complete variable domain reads GAGVSQSPSNKVTEKGKDVELRCDPISGHTALYWYRQSLGQGLEFLIYFQGNSAPDKSGLPSDRFSAERTGGSVSTLTIQRTQQEDSAVYLCASSRLGVNTEAFFGQGTRLTVV.

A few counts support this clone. In nucleotides, the CDR3 is TGTGCCAGTAGGACCAAGTTAGCGGGCAGGGGAGCTTTCTTT. The encoded protein is CASRTKLAGRGAFF. The gene calls are TRBV19 and TRBJ1-1; D is possibly TRBD1 (6 bases). CDR1 and CDR2 (germline): LNHDA, SQIVND (reference sequence). Trimming removed 6 bases at V and 10 bases at J, with 21 bases between. This CDR3 region has 14 residues.

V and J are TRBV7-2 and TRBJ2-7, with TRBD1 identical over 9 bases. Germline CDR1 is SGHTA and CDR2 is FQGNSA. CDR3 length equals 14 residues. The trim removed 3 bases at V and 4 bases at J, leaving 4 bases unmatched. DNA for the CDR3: TGTGCCAGCAGCTTCGGGACAGGGCTTTACGAGCAGTACTTC. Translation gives CASSFGTGLYEQYF.

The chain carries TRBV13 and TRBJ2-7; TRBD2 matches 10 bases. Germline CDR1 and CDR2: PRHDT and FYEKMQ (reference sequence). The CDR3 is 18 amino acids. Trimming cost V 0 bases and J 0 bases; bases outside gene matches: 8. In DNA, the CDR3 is TGTGCCAGCAGCTTAGGTCCTGGACTAGCGGATAGCTCCTACGAGCAGTACTTC. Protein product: CASSLGPGLADSSYEQYF.

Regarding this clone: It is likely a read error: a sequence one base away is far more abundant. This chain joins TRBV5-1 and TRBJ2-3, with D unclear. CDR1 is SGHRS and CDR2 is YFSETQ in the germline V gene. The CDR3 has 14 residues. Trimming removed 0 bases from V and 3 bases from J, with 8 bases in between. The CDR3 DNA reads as TGCGCCAGCAGCTTGGGGATAATGACAGATACGCAGTATTTT. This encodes CASSLGIMTDTQYF.

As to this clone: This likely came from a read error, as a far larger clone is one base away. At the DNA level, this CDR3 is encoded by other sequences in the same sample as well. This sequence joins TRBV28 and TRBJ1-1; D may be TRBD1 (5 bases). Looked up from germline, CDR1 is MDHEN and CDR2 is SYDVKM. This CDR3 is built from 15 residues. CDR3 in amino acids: CASSFRGTLNTEAFF. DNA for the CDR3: TGTGCAAGCAGTTTTCGGGGGACGCTGAACACTGAAGCTTTCTTT.

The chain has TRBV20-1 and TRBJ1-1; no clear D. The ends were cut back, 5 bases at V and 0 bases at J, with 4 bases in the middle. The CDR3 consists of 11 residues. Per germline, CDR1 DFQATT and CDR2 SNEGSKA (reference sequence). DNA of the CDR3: TGCAGTGCTCCAGTGAACACTGAAGCTTTCTTT. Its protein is CSAPVNTEAFF.

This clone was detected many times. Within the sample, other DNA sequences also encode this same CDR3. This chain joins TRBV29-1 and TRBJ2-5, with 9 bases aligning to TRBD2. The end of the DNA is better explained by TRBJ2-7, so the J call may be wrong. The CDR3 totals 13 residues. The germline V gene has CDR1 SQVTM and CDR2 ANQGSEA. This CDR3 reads CSVEVAGAGEQYF. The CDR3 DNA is TGCAGCGTTGAGGTAGCGGGAGCTGGCGAGCAGTACTTC.

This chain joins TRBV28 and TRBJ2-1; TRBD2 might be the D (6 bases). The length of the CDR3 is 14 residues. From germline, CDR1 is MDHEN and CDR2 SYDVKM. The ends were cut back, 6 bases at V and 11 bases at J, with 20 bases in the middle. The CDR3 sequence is CASSPPGSGQKQFF. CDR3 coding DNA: TGTGCCAGCAGCCCCCCGGGAAGCGGGCAAAAGCAGTTCTTC.

CDR3 coding DNA: TGTGCCAGCAGTGAAGTCGAGGGGACTGAAGCTTTCTTT. Its translation is CASSEVEGTEAFF. The V and J genes are TRBV2 and TRBJ1-1; D is possibly TRBD1 (5 bases). The length of the CDR3 is 13 residues. V was clipped by 1 base and J by 5 bases, with 8 bases between them. Germline V gene data show CDR1 as SNHLY and CDR2 as FYNNEI.

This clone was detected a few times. CDR3 sequence reads: CASTKQKGTEAFF. DNA for the CDR3: TGCGCCAGCACCAAACAAAAGGGGACTGAAGCTTTCTTT. This rearrangement joins TRBV5-1 to TRBJ1-1; weak D call: TRBD1 (5 bases). The CDR3 consists of 13 residues. Trimming stripped 6 bases from V and 5 bases from J, with 14 bases between. Germline loops: CDR1 SGHRS, CDR2 YFSETQ.